This T cell receptor (beta chain) was documented in a study of a mutant IDH1 vaccine in newly diagnosed glioma. The wider study: Patients got radiotherapy, temozolomide, or both beforehand, and most got both.

Regarding time point: baseline, week 1 (first vaccination visit). Treatment denoted: pre-vaccination baseline after standard-of-care therapy. Sequencing was performed with immunoSEQ multiplex PCR; in TCRdb, only in-frame clones are kept and a portion is missing. The repertoire has around 100,000 clones, more than 65% of them found once; the top ten carry 5.3%. Germline V gives CDR1 SGHRS, CDR2 YFSETQ. This CDR3 is built from 14 residues. J was trimmed by 3 bases and V by 6 bases; bases with no gene match: 6. The V call is TRBV5-1, the J call TRBJ2-1; 7 bases map to TRBD2. The sequencing here drew on PBMCs, taken from a glioma patient treated with radiotherapy, temozolomide or both. The source of this sequence is a man aged 40-49 years with glioma. Some clones in this sample may be carry-over from other donors' samples. The DNA of the CDR3 is TGCGCCAGCAACCTAGCGGACCTCTACAATGAGCAGTTCTTC. Protein: CASNLADLYNEQFF. Variable domain in full (rest from reference TRBV5-1 and TRBJ2-1): KAGVTQTPRYLIKTRGQQVTLSCSPISGHRSVSWYQQTPGQGLQFLFEYFSETQRNKGNFPGRFSGRQFSNSRSEMNVSTLELGDSALYLCASNLADLYNEQFFGPGTRLTVL.